Here is one TCR beta chain with its context. Unsorted bulk tissue, about 17-34 mg of it, served as the source for co-extraction of RNA and DNA. The entry originates in a study of tumor-infiltrating lymphocytes in primary liver carcinoma. Deletions cut 7 bases from V and 5 bases from J, with 19 bases between. Germline CDR1 is SGHRS and CDR2 is YFSETQ. The CDR3 sequence is 15 residues long. The investigators made TCR beta cDNA from 400 to 550 ng total RNA, using a constant-region primer. Modified slightly, ARM-PCR produced TCR beta libraries over three nested multiplex PCR rounds. Researchers ran the first two PCR rounds for about 11 cycles each with TRBV1-TRBV30 forward primers and a C-beta reverse primer. TCRdb re-called the multiplex PCR reads through MiXCR, storing one row per CDR3 protein. The table has 100,000 or so distinct CDR3 sequences, about four fifths seen once.

Sequencing was done on a sample of liver tumor tissue from sampling region 3. Subset in this sample: tumor region T3, left-lateral pole. V is TRBV5-1 and J is TRBJ2-1; D might be TRBD1 or TRBD2, each matching 5 bases. The origin of this receptor is a middle-aged man with primary liver carcinoma and hepatitis B virus infection. CDR3 bases: TGCGCCAGCGGCCCTCGGGACCCGCGCCACAATGAGCAGTTCTTC. Amino acid sequence: CASGPRDPRHNEQFF. The variable domain in full, with the rest retrieved from reference TRBV5-1 and TRBJ2-1, is KAGVTQTPRYLIKTRGQQVTLSCSPISGHRSVSWYQQTPGQGLQFLFEYFSETQRNKGNFPGRFSGRQFSNSRSEMNVSTLELGDSALYLCASGPRDPRHNEQFFGPGTRLTVL.